This T cell receptor beta chain was retrieved from a study of blood T cell repertoires in COVID-19. Study summary: T cells, B-cell-depleted T cells, or PBMCs provided the cDNA or gDNA that served as material.

The ends were cut back, 7 bases at V and 4 bases at J, with 16 bases in the middle. The CDR3 has 14 residues. Germline V lookup: CDR1 MDHEN, CDR2 SYDVKM. TCRdb's copy holds only in-frame clones and misses some; the assay was immunoSEQ multiplex PCR. The table lists more than 200,000 clones, roughly 90% of them singletons. The sequenced sample consisted of peripheral blood. The TCR sequence derives from a man aged 65-85 years with acute or convalescent COVID-19. The chain combines TRBV28 with TRBJ1-2; tentatively, D is TRBD1 (5 bases). The CDR3: CASIKGGAGYGYTF. For the CDR3, the DNA is TGTGCCAGCATCAAGGGAGGGGCCGGCTATGGCTACACCTTC.